One sample yielded the 3 T cell receptor beta chains listed below, sequenced in a study of cytomegalovirus exposure and HLA in healthy donors. The PCR was carried out with 60 Vbeta primers and 13 Jbeta primers. Profiling relied on immunoSEQ multiplex PCR, and the TCRdb table lists in-frame clones only, not all of them. The table shows 150,000 or so clones, with 73% occurring only once. The sample comprised PBMCs. These receptors were collected from a woman younger than 30 in good health and CMV-seronegative.

This chain connects TRBV6-5 to TRBJ2-1; 7 bases align to TRBD1. Germline-derived CDR1 and CDR2 are MNHEY and SVGAGI. CDR3 length: 13 residues. V lost 8 bases to trimming and J lost 9 bases; unmatched junction nucleotides: 10. The CDR3 DNA is TGTGCCAGCCTCCGGGACAGAAAAAGTGAGCAGTTCTTC. Translating gives CASLRDRKSEQFF.

This rearrangement joins TRBV12-5 to TRBJ1-2; D is ambiguous. The CDR3 has 13 residues. CDR1 LGHNT and CDR2 FRNRAP come from the germline V gene. Trimming removed 3 bases from V and 2 bases from J, with 7 bases in between. The CDR3 nucleotides are TGTGCTAGTGGTTTTAACAGAAACTATGGCTACACCTTC. Translated, it gives CASGFNRNYGYTF.

This chain joins TRBV6-1 and TRBJ2-7, with D possibly being TRBD1 (5 bases). This CDR3 has 13 amino acids. Germline CDR1 and CDR2: MNHNS and SASEGT. CDR3 amino acids: CASREEGHYEQYV. In nucleotides, the CDR3 is TGTGCCAGCAGGGAAGAAGGACACTACGAGCAGTACGTC.